Sequencing of this T cell receptor (beta chain) was carried out in a study of blood T cell repertoires in COVID-19. Study-wide background: T cells, B-cell-depleted T cells, or PBMCs supplied cDNA or gDNA.

CDR1 is MNHEY and CDR2 is SVGAGI in the germline V gene. Trimming removed 0 bases from V and 15 bases from J, with 6 bases in between. This CDR3 spans 11 amino acids. In the study's own analysis: Amplification of reference gene primers provided the estimated nucleated cell counts. TCRdb keeps only in-frame clones here, not all; method: immunoSEQ multiplex PCR. V, J and clone size were drawn from that table, and D and trimming were deduced from the DNA. Of about 42,000 clones listed, almost 80% are singletons. The sequence was obtained from a woman of 80 years or more with acute or convalescent COVID-19. The specimen was peripheral blood. The rearrangement joins TRBV6-5 to TRBJ1-6; D gene ambiguous. DNA for the CDR3: TGTGCCAGCAGTTACTCAGACATCCTCCACTTT. Protein sequence: CASSYSDILHF.